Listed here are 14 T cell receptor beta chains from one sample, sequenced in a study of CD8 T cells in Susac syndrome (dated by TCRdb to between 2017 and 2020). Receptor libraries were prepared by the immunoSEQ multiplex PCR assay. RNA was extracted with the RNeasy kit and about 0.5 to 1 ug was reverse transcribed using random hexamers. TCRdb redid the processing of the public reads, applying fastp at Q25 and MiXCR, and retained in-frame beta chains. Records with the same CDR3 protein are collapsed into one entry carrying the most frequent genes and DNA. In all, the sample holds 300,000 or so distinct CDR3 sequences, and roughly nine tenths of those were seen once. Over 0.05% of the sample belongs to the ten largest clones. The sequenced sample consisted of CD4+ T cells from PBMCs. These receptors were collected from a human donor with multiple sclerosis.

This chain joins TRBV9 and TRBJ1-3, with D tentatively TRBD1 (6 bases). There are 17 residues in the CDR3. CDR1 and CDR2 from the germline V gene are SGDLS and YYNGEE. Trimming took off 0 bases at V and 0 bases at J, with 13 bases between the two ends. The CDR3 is CASSVAPGQTSGNTIYF. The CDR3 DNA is TGTGCCAGCAGCGTAGCCCCCGGACAGACCTCTGGAAACACCATATATTTT.

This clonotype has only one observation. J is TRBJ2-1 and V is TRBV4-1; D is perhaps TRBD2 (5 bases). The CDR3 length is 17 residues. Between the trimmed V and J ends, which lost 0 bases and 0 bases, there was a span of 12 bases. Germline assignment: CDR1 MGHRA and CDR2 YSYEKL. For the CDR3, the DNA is TGCGCCAGCAGCCAAGAAAGTCAGCGGAGCTCCTACAATGAGCAGTTCTTC. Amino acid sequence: CASSQESQRSSYNEQFF.

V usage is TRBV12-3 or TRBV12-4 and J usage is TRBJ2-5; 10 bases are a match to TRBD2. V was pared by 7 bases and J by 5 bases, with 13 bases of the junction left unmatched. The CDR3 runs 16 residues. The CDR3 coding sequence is TGTGCCAGCACCAAAGGACTAGCGGTGCTGCACGAGACCCAGTACTTC. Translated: CASTKGLAVLHETQYF.

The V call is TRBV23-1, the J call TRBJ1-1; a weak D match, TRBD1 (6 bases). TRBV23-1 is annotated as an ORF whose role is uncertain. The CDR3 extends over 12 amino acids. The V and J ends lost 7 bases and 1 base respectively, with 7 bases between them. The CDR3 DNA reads TGCGCCAGCAACAGGGAGAACACTGAAGCTTTCTTT. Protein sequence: CASNRENTEAFF.

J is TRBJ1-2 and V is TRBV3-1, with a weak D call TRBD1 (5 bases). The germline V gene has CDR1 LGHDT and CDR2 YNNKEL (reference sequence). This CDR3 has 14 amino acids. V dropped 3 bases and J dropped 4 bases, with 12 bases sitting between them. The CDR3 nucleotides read TGTGCCAGCAGCCAGGGGGGACGGGGCTATGGCTACACCTTC. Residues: CASSQGGRGYGYTF.

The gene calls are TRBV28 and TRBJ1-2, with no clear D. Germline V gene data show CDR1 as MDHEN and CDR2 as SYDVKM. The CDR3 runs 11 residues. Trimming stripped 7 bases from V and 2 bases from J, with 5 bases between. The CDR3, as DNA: TGTGCCAGCACACAGAACTATGGCTACACCTTC. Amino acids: CASTQNYGYTF.

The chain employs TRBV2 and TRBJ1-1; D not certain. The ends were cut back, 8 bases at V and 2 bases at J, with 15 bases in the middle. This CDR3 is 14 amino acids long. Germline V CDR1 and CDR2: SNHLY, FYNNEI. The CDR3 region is CASGVRRFNTEAFF. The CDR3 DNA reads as TGTGCCAGCGGGGTACGGAGGTTTAACACTGAAGCTTTCTTT.

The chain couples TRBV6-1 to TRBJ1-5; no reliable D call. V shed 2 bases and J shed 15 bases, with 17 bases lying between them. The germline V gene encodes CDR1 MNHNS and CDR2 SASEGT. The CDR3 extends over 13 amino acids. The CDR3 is CASSESWTPFWHF. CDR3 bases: TGTGCCAGCAGTGAAAGCTGGACGCCCTTTTGGCATTTT.

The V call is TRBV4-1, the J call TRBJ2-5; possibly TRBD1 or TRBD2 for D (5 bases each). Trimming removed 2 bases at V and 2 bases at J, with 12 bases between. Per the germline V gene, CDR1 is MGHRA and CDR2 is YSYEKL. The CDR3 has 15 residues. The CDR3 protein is CASSQPGPRQETQYF. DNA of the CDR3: TGCGCCAGCAGCCAACCGGGACCAAGACAAGAGACCCAGTACTTC.

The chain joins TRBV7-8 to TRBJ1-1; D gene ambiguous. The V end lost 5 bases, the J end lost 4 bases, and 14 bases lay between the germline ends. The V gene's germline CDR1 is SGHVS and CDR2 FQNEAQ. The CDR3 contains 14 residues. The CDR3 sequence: CASSGIKTSTEAFF. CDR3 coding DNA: TGTGCCAGCAGCGGAATTAAGACTTCCACTGAAGCTTTCTTT.

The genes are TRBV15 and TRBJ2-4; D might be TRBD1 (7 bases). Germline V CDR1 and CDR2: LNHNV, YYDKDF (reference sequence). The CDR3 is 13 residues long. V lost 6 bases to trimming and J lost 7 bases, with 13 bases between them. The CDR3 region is CATSPRGANIQYF. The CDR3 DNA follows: TGTGCCACCAGTCCCAGGGGGGCCAACATTCAGTACTTC.

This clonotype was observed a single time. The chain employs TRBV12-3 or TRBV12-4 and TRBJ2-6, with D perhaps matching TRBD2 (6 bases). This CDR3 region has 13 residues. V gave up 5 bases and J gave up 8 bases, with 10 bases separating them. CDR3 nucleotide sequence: TGTGCCAGCAGTGGCGGGACGCCCAACGTCCTGACTTTC. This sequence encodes CASSGGTPNVLTF.

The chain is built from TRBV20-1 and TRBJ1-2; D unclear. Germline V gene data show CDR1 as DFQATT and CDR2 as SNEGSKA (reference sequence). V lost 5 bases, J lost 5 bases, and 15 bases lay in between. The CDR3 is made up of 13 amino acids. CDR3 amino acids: CSALLGSGYGYTF. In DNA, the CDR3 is TGCAGTGCTCTTCTCGGGTCGGGGTATGGCTACACCTTC.

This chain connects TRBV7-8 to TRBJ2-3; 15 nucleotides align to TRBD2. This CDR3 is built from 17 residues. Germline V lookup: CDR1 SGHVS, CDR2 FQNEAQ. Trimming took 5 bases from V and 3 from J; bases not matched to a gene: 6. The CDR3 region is CASSRRTSGGGTDTQYF. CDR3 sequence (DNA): TGTGCCAGCAGCAGACGGACTAGCGGGGGGGGAACAGATACGCAGTATTTT.